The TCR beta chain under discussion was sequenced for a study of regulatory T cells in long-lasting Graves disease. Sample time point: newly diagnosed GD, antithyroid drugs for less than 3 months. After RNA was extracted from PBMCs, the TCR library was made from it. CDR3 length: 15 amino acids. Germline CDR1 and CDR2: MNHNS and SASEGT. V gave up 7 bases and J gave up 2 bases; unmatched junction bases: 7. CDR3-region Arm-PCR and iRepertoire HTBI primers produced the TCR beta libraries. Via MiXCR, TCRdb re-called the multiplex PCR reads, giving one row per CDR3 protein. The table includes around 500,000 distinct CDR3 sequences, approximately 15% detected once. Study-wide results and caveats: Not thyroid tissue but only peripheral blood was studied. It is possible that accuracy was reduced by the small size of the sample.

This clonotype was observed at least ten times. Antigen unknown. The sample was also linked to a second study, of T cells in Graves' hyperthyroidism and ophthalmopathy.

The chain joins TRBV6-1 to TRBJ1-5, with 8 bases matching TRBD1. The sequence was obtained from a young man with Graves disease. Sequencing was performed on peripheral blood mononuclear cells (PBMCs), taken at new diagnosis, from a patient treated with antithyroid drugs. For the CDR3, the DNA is TGTGCCAGCACGATAGGACAGGGTCGCAATCAGCCCCAGCATTTT. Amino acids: CASTIGQGRNQPQHF.